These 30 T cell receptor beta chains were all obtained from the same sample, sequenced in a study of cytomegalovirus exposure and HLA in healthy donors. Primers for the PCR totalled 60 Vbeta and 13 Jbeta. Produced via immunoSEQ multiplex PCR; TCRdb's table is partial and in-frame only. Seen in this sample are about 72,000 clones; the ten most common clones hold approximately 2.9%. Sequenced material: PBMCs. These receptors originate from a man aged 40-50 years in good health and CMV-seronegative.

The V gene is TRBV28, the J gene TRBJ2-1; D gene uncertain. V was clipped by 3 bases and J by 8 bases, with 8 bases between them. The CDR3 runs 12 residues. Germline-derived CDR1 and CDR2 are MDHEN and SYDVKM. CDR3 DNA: TGTGCCAGCAGTTTCCGGTGGTATGAGCAGTTCTTC. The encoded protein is CASSFRWYEQFF.

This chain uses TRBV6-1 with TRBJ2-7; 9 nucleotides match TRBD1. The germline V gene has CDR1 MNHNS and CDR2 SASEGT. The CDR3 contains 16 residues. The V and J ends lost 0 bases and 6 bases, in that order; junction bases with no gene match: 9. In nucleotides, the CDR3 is TGTGCCAGCAGTGAAGCCGTGGGGGACAGGGCTTTCGAGCAGTACTTC. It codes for CASSEAVGDRAFEQYF.

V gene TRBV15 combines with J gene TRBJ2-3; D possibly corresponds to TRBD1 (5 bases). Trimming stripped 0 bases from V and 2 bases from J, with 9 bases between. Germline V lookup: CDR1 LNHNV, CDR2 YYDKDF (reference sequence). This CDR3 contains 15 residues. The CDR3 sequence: CATSRDRDYTDTQYF. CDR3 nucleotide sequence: TGTGCCACCAGCAGAGACAGGGATTACACAGATACGCAGTATTTT.

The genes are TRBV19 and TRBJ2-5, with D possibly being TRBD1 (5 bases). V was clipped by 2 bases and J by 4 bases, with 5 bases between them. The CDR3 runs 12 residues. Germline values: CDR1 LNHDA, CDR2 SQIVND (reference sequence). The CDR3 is CASSIQGETQYF. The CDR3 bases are TGTGCCAGTAGTATACAGGGAGAGACCCAGTACTTC.

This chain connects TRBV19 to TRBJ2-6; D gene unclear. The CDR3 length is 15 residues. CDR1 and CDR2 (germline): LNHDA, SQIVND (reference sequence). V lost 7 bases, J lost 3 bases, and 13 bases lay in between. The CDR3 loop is CASIDGANGANVLTF. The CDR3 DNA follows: TGTGCCAGTATTGACGGAGCGAATGGGGCCAACGTCCTGACTTTC.

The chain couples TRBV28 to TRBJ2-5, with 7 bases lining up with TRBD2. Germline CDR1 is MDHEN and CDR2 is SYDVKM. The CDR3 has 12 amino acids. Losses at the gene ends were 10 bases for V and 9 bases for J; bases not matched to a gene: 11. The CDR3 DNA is TGTGCCACAAGGGGCGGGGGTTGGTCCCAGTACTTC. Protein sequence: CATRGGGWSQYF.

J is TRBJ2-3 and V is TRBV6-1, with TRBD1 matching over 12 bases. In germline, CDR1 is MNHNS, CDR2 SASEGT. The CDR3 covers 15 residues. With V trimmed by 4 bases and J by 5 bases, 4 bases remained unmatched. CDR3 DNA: TGTGCCAGCAGTGGGGGACAGGGGGCTGGAGATACGCAGTATTTT. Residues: CASSGGQGAGDTQYF.

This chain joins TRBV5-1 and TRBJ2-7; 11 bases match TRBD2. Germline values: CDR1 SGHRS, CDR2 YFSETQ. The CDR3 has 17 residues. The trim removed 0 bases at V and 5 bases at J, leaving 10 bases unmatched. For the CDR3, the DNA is TGCGCCAGCAGCTTGGAGGCTAGCGGGGGGATACCCCACGAGCAGTACTTC. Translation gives CASSLEASGGIPHEQYF.

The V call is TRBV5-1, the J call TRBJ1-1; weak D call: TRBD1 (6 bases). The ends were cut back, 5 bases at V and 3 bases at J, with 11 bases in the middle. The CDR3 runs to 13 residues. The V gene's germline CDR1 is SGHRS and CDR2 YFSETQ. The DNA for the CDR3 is TGCGCCAGCAGGACAGGTTTGGACACTGAAGCTTTCTTT. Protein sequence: CASRTGLDTEAFF.

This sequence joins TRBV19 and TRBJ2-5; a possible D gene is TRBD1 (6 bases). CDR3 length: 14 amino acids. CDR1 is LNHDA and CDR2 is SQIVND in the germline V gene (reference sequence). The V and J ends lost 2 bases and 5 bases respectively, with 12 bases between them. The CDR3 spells CASSIQVQGETQYF. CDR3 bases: TGTGCCAGTAGTATACAGGTCCAGGGGGAGACCCAGTACTTC.

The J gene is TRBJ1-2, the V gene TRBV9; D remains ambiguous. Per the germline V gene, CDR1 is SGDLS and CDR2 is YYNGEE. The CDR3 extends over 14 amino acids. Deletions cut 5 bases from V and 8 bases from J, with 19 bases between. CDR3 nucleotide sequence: TGTGCCAGCAGTCCGGGATCCTCCACCTTGGGCTACACCTTC. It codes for CASSPGSSTLGYTF.

This CDR3 reads CASRPVGPSYEQYF. Here the CDR3 DNA reads TGTGCCAGCAGGCCGGTGGGCCCCTCCTACGAGCAGTACTTC. V and J are TRBV6-1 and TRBJ2-7; D is uncertain. Trimming stripped 6 bases from V and 0 bases from J, with 12 bases between. Per germline, CDR1 MNHNS and CDR2 SASEGT. The CDR3 contains 14 residues.

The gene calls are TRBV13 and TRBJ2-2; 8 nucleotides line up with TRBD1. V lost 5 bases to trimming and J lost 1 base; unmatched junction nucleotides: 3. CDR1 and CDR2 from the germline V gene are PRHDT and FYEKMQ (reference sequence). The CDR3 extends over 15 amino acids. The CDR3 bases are TGTGCCAGCAGCCCAGGGGGCCTGAACACCGGGGAGCTGTTTTTT. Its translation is CASSPGGLNTGELFF.

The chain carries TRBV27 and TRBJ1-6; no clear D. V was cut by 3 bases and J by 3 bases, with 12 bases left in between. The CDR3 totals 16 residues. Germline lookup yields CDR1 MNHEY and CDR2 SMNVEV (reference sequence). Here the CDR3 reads CASSFVAGSYNSPLHF. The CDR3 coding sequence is TGTGCCAGCAGTTTCGTCGCGGGAAGCTATAATTCACCCCTCCACTTT.

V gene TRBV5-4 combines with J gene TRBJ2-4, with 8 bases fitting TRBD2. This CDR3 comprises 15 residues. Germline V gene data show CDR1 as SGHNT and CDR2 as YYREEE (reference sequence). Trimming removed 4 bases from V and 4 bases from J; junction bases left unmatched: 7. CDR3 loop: CASSPGGGGKNIQYF. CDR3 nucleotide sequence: TGTGCCAGCAGCCCGGGGGGGGGAGGGAAAAACATTCAGTACTTC.

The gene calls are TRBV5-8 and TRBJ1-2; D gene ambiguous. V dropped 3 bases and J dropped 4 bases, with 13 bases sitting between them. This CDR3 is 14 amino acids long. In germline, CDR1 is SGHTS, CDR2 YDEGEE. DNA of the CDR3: TGTGCCAGCAGCTCAAGGAGGGAGATCTATGGCTACACCTTC. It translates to CASSSRREIYGYTF.

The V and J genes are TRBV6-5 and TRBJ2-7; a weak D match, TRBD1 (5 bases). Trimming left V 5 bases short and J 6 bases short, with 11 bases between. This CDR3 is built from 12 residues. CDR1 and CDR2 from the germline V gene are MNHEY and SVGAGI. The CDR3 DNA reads TGTGCCAGCAGTAGGGGATCGCGCGAGCAGTACTTC. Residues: CASSRGSREQYF.

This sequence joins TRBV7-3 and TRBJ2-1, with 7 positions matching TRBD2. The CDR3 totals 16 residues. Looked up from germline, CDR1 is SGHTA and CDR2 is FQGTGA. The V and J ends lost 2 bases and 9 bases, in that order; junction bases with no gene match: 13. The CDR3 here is CASSLDPGRGRSEQFF. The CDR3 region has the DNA TGTGCCAGCAGCTTAGACCCTGGGAGGGGTCGGAGTGAGCAGTTCTTC.

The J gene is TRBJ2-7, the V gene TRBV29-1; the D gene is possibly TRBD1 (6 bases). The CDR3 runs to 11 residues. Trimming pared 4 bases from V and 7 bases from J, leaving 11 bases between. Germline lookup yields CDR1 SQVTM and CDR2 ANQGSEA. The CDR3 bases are TGCAGCGTTGCAGGGGTACGGGAGCAGTACTTC. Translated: CSVAGVREQYF.

In DNA form, the CDR3 reads TGCAGCGTTGACATTAGGGGACTAGGATACGAGCAGTACTTC. This gives the protein CSVDIRGLGYEQYF. The chain recombines TRBV29-1 with TRBJ2-5; 8 nucleotides agree with TRBD2. The end of the DNA aligns better with TRBJ2-7, so the J call may be wrong. The CDR3 has 14 amino acids. CDR1 is SQVTM, CDR2 ANQGSEA, per germline.

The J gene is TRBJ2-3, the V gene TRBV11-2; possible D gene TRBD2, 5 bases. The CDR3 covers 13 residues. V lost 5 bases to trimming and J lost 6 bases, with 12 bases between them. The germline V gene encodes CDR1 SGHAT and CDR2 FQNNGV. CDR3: CASSREPQDTQYF. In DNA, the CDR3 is TGTGCCAGCAGCCGGGAACCACAGGATACGCAGTATTTT.

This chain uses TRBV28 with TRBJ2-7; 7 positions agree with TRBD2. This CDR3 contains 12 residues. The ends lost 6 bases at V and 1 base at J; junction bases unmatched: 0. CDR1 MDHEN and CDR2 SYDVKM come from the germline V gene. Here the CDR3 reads CASSGGSYEQYF. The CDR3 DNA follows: TGTGCCAGCAGCGGGGGGTCCTACGAGCAGTACTTC.

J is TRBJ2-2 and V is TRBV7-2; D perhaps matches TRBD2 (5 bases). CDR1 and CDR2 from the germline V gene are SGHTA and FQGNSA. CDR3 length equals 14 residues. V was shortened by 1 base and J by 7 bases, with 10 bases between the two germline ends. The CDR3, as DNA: TGTGCCAGCAGCTTAGTGTCTGCGGGCGGGGAGCTGTTTTTT. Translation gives CASSLVSAGGELFF.

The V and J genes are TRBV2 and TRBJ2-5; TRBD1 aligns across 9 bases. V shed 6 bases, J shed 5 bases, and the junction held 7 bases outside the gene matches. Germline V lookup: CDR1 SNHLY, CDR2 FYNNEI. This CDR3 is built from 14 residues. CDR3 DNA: TGTGCCAGCAGCGGGGACAGGGTTGGGGAGACCCAGTACTTC. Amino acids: CASSGDRVGETQYF.

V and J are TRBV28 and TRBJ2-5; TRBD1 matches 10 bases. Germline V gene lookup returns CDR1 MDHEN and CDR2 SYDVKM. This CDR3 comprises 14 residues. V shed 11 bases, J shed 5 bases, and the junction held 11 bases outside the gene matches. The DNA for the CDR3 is TGTGCCCACGCCGGGGACAGGGGTTATGAGACCCAGTACTTC. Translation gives CAHAGDRGYETQYF.

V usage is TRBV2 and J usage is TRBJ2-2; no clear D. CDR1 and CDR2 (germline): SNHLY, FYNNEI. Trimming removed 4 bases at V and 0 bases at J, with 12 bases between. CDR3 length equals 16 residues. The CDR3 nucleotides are TGTGCCAGCAGTGTAGTCGCTACCTCGAACACCGGGGAGCTGTTTTTT. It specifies CASSVVATSNTGELFF. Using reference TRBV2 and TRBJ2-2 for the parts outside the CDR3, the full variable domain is EPEVTQTPSHQVTQMGQEVILRCVPISNHLYFYWYRQILGQKVEFLVSFYNNEISEKSEIFDDQFSVERPDGSNFTLKIRSTKLEDSAMYFCASSVVATSNTGELFFGEGSRLTVL.

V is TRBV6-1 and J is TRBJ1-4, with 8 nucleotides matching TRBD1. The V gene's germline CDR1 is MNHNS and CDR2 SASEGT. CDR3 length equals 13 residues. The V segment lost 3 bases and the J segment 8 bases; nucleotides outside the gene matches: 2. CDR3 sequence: CASSDQGAEKLFF. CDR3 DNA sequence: TGTGCCAGCAGTGACCAGGGGGCGGAAAAACTGTTTTTT.

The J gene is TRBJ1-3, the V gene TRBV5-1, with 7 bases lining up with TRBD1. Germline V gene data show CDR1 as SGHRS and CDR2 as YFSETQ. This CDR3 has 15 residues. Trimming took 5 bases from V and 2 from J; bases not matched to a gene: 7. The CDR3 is CASSSQGSAGNTIYF. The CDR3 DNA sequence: TGCGCCAGCAGTTCACAGGGGTCGGCTGGAAACACCATATATTTT.

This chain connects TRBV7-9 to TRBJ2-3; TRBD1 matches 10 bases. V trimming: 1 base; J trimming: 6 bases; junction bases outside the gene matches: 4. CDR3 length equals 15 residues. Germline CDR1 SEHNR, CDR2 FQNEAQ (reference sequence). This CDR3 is CASSLGDRGYDTQYF. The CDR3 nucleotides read TGTGCCAGCAGCTTAGGGGACAGGGGATATGATACGCAGTATTTT.

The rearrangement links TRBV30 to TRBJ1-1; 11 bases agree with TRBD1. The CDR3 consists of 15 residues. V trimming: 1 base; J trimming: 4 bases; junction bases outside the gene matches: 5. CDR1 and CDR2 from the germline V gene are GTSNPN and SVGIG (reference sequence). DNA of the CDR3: TGTGCCTGGAGTGGGACAGGGGGCCTCGGCACTGAAGCTTTCTTT. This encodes CAWSGTGGLGTEAFF.